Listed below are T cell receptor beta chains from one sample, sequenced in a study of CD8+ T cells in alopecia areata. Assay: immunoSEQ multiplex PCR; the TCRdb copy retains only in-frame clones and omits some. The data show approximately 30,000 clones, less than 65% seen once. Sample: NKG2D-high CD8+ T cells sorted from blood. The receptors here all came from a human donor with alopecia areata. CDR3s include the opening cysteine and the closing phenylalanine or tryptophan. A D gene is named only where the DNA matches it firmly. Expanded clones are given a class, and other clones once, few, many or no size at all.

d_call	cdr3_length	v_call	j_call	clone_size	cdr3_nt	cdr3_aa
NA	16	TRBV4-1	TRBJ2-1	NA	TGCGCCAGCAGCCAAGATACGGCGGCCGAGTACAATGAGCAGTTCTTC	CASSQDTAAEYNEQFF
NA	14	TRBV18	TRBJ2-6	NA	TGTGCCAGCTCACCCTCTCCTGGGGCCAACGTCCTGACTTTC	CASSPSPGANVLTF
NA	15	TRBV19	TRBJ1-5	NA	TGTGCCAGTAGTATAGGTTATGCTGGCAATCAGCCCCAGCATTTT	CASSIGYAGNQPQHF
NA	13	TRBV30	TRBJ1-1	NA	TGTGCCTGGAGATGGGGGTTTTACACTGAAGCTTTCTTT	CAWRWGFYTEAFF
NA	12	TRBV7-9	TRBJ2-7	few	TGTGCCAGCAGCACACACTTGGGCGAGCAGTACTTC	CASSTHLGEQYF
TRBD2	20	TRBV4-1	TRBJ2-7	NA	TGCGCCAGCAGCCAAGAAACAAGCGGGGGGCCTTTCGTGCCCTCCTACGAGCAGTACTTC	CASSQETSGGPFVPSYEQYF
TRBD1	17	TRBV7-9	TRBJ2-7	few	TGTGCCAGCAGCCCCCGAACGGGGACAGAGAGCCTCTACGAGCAGTACTTC	CASSPRTGTESLYEQYF
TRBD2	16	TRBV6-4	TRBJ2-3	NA	TGTGCCAGCAGTATGGCTAGCGGGGGCGGCACAGATACGCAGTATTTT	CASSMASGGGTDTQYF
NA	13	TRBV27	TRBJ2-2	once	TGTGCCAGCAGTTACGGACCGACCGGGGAGCTGTTTTTT	CASSYGPTGELFF
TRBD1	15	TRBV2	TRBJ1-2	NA	TGTGCCAGCAGTCCGGGGCAGGGGGCGTTGCATGGCTACACCTTC	CASSPGQGALHGYTF
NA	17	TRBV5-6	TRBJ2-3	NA	TGTGCCAGCAGCTTGGGCTACGAGGGACCCACCGTGGATACGCAGTATTTT	CASSLGYEGPTVDTQYF
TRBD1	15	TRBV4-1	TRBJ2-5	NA	TGCGCCAGCAGCGGAGGGACAGGGGCATGGGAGACCCAGTACTTC	CASSGGTGAWETQYF
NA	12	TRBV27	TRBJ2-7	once	TGTGCCAGCACGACGGGCTCCTACGAGCAGTACTTC	CASTTGSYEQYF
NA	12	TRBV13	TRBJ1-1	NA	TGTGCCAGCAGGGGGTTGAACACTGAAGCTTTCTTT	CASRGLNTEAFF
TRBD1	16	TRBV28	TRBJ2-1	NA	TGTGCCAGCAGTTTCGCCGTCGGGACAGGTTACAATGAGCAGTTCTTC	CASSFAVGTGYNEQFF
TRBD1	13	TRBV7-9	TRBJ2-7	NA	TGTGCCAGCAGCTTGCCGGGACAGTACGAGCAGTACTTC	CASSLPGQYEQYF
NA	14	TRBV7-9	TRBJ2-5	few	TGTGCCAGCAGCTTATTACTGCCGGAGGAGACCCAGTACTTC	CASSLLLPEETQYF
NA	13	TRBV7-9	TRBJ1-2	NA	TGTGCCAGCAGATACACAGAACACTATGGCTACACCTTC	CASRYTEHYGYTF
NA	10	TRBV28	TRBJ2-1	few	TGTGCCAGCAGTTTTCATGAGCAGTTCTTC	CASSFHEQFF
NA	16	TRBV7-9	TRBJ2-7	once	TGTGCCAGCAGCCAAATAACAGGGCTAGCCTCCTACGAGCAGTACTTC	CASSQITGLASYEQYF
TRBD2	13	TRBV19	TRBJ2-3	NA	TGTGCCAGTAGTATGGGAGGGGCAGATACGCAGTATTTT	CASSMGGADTQYF
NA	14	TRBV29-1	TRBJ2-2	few	TGCAGCGGGGGATCCACAGGGATCACCGGGGAGCTGTTTTTT	CSGGSTGITGELFF
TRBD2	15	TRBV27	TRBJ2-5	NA	TGTGCCAGCAGCACTAGCGGGAGACTGGGAGAGACCCAGTACTTC	CASSTSGRLGETQYF
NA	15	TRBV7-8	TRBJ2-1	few	TGTGCCAGCAGCCCCAGTAGGGGGAACTACAATGAGCAGTTCTTC	CASSPSRGNYNEQFF
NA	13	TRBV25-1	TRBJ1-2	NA	TGTGCCAGCAGTATATCGGACTTCTATGGCTACACCTTC	CASSISDFYGYTF
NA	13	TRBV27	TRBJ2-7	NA	TGTGCCAGCAGTTCCCTGAACTCCTACGAGCAGTACTTC	CASSSLNSYEQYF
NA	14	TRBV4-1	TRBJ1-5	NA	TGCGCCAGCAGCCAAGGTTCAGGGGTCCAGCCCCAGCATTTT	CASSQGSGVQPQHF
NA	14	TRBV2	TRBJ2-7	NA	TGTGCCAGCAGTGAGGTCCACCTTTCCTACGAGCAGTACTTC	CASSEVHLSYEQYF